The TCR beta chain under discussion was sequenced for a study of cytomegalovirus exposure and HLA in healthy donors. This clone was detected only once. CDR1 is SQVTM and CDR2 is ANQGSEA in the germline V gene. With 3 bases removed from V and 4 bases from J, the gap between germline ends came to 13 bases. The CDR3 has 14 amino acids. PCR used 60 Vbeta primers and 13 Jbeta primers. The protocol was immunoSEQ multiplex PCR, while the TCRdb copy is restricted to in-frame clones and leaves out a portion. Of around 190,000 clones detected, 65% to 85% appear once; the ten largest clones hold 1.5% to 2%. This sequence originates from a man aged 35-49 years in good health and CMV-seropositive. The chain uses TRBV29-1 and TRBJ2-1; maybe TRBD1 (5 bases). The sequenced material came from PBMCs. This CDR3 is CSVDKAGIYNEQFF. CDR3 nucleotides: TGCAGCGTTGATAAGGCAGGGATATACAATGAGCAGTTCTTC.